This T cell receptor (beta chain) comes out of a study of cytomegalovirus exposure and HLA in healthy donors. Study overall: There were about 85 million unique TCRs (from HLA-typed donors) in an early data release.

Notes on the study in general: Earlier findings revealed that most TCR beta V segments proved productive either about 87% or about 30% of the time.

A few counts support this clone. Its specificity is unknown. PCR involved 60 Vbeta and 13 Jbeta primers. Repertoires were generated with immunoSEQ multiplex PCR, while TCRdb's copy carries only in-frame clones and drops some. Of roughly 96,000 clones listed, approximately 75% are singletons. Germline V gene data show CDR1 as MNHEY and CDR2 as SMNVEV (reference sequence). The CDR3 loop spans 15 amino acids. The ends were cut back, 3 bases at V and 4 bases at J, with 15 bases in the middle. Samples came from healthy bone marrow donors. Whereas donors were nominally healthy upon sampling, unrecorded immune exposures were probable.

V gene TRBV27 combines with J gene TRBJ1-1; D is unresolved. Material: PBMCs. This TCR derives from a woman in her 70s in good health and CMV-seropositive. The DNA of the CDR3 is TGTGCCAGCAGTTTCCAACCAGGCTTTGCCACTGAAGCTTTCTTT. This gives the protein CASSFQPGFATEAFF.